This entry is about one TCR beta chain. TCRdb keeps only in-frame clones here, not all; method: immunoSEQ multiplex PCR. The sample yields about 120,000 clones, about 83% seen once. The CDR3 is made up of 19 amino acids. Germline V lookup: CDR1 SGDLS, CDR2 YYNGEE. Trimming took 0 bases from V and 1 from J; bases not matched to a gene: 6. The sample is drawn from a study of cytomegalovirus exposure and HLA in healthy donors. Source material: PBMCs. The receptor's source is a woman aged 25 to 39 in good health and CMV-seronegative. The chain carries TRBV9 and TRBJ2-3; TRBD2 matches at 15 bases. CDR3 region: CASSVEVGLAGGRTDTQYF. CDR3 nucleotide sequence: TGTGCCAGCAGCGTAGAAGTGGGACTAGCGGGGGGACGCACAGATACGCAGTATTTT.